The 2 T cell receptor beta chains reported below all come from one sample, sequenced in a study of T cell responses to AZD1222 COVID-19 vaccine. The repertoire was sequenced with immunoSEQ multiplex PCR; TCRdb's copy has only in-frame clones and lacks some. Of about 130,000 clones in the sample, around 92% were seen once. The starting material was peripheral blood, obtained on day 0 of AZD1222 vaccination. Every receptor here comes from an adult in good health.

This chain links TRBV11-2 with TRBJ1-1; D perhaps matches TRBD1 (5 bases). The V gene's germline CDR1 is SGHAT and CDR2 FQNNGV. V was pared by 5 bases and J by 6 bases, with 19 bases between. This CDR3 is built from 15 residues. The DNA for the CDR3 is TGTGCCAGCAGCGGACCTCAGGGATTCAAGGCTGAAGCTTTCTTT. This sequence encodes CASSGPQGFKAEAFF.

The chain is built from TRBV7-3 and TRBJ1-1; D not certain. Germline V CDR1 and CDR2: SGHTA, FQGTGA. Trimming pared 5 bases from V and 8 bases from J, leaving 6 bases between. The length of the CDR3 is 10 residues. CDR3 in DNA: TGTGCCAGCAGCGCCGCAGAAGCTTTCTTT. This codes for CASSAAEAFF. The whole variable domain, filled in from reference TRBV7-3 and TRBJ1-1, reads GAGVSQTPSNKVTEKGKYVELRCDPISGHTALYWYRQSLGQGPEFLIYFQGTGAADDSGLPNDRFFAVRPEGSVSTLKIQRTERGDSAVYLCASSAAEAFFGQGTRLTVV.